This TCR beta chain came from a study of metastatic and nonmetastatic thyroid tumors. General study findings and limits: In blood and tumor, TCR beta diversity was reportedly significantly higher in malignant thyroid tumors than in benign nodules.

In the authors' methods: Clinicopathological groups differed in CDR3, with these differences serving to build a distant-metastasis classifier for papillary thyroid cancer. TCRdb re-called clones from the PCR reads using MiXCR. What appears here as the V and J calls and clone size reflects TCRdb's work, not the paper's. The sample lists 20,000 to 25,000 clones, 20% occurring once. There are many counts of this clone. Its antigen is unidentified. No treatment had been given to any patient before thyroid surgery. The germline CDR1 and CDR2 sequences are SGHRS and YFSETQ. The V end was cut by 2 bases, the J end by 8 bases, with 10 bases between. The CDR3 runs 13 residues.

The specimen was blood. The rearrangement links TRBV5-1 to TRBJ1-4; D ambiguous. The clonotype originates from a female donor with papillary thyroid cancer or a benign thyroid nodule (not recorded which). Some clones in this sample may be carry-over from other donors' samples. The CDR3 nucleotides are TGCGCCAGCAGCTTAGACCCCGGCGAAAAACTGTTTTTT. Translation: CASSLDPGEKLFF.